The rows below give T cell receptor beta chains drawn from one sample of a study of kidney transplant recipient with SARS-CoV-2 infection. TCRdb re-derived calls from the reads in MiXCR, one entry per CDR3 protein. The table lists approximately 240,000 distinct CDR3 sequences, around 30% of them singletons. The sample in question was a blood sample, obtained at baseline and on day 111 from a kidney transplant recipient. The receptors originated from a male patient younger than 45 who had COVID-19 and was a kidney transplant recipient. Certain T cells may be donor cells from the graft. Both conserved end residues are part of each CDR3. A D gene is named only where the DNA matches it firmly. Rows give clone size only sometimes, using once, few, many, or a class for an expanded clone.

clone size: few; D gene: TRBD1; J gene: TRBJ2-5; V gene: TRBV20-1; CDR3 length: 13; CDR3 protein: CSAWTGGGETQYF; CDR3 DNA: TGCAGTGCTTGGACAGGGGGGGGGGAGACCCAGTACTTC
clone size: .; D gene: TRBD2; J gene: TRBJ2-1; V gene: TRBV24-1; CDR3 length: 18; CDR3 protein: CATSDPTLAGGLYNEQFF; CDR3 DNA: TGTGCCACCAGTGATCCTACTCTAGCGGGAGGCCTCTACAATGAGCAGTTCTTC
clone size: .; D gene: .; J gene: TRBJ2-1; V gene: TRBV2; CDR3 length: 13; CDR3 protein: CASIGGPGAEQFF; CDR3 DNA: TGTGCCAGCATCGGAGGGCCGGGTGCTGAGCAGTTCTTC
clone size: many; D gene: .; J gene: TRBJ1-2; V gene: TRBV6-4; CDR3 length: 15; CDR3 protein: CASSEDGASVGGYTF; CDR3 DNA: TGTGCCAGCAGTGAGGACGGCGCTTCTGTCGGGGGCTACACCTTC
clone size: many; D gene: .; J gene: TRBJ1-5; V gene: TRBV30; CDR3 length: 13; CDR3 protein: CAWSVVTNQPQHF; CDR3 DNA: TGTGCCTGGAGTGTAGTAACCAATCAGCCCCAGCATTTT
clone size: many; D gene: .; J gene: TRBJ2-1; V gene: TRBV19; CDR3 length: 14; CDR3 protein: CASTRIPRSNEQFF; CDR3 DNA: TGTGCCAGTACCAGGATCCCTAGAAGCAATGAGCAGTTCTTC
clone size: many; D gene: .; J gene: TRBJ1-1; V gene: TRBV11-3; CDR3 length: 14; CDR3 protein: CASSLWYRRGEAFF; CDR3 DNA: TGTGCCAGCAGCTTATGGTACAGGCGGGGTGAAGCTTTCTTT
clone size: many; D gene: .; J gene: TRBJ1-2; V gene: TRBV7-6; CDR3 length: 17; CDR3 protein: CASSKATESRKTYGYTF; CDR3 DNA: TGTGCCAGCAGCAAGGCGACTGAATCTCGAAAGACCTATGGCTACACCTTC
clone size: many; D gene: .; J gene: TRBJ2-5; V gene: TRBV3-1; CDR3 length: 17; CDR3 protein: CASSRGHPISFSETQYF; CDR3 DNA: TGTGCCAGCAGCAGGGGACATCCCATTTCTTTCTCTGAGACCCAGTACTTC
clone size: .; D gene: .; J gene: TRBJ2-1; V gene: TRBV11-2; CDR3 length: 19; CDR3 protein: CASSLETRLNLRFYNEQFF; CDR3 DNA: TGTGCCAGCAGCTTGGAAACGCGTCTGAACCTTAGGTTCTACAATGAGCAGTTCTTC
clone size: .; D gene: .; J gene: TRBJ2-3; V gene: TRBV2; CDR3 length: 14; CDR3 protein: CASLDSPSTDTQYF; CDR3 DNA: TGTGCCAGCTTGGATAGCCCTAGCACAGATACGCAGTATTTT
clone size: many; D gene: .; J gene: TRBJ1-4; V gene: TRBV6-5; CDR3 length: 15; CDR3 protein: CASKELLATNEKLFF; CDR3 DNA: TGTGCCAGCAAGGAGCTACTAGCAACTAATGAAAAACTGTTTTTT
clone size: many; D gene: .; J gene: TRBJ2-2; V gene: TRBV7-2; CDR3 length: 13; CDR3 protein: CASSHEGPGELFF; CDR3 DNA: TGTGCCAGCAGCCACGAGGGGCCCGGGGAGCTGTTTTTT
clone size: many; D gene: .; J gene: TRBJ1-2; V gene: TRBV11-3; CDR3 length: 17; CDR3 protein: CASSVHDDLGKTYGYTF; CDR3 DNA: TGTGCCAGCAGCGTGCACGACGATCTCGGAAAGACCTATGGCTACACCTTC
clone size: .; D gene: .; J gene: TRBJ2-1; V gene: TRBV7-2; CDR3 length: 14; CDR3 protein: CASNSGALGNEQFF; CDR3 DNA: TGTGCCAGCAATTCGGGGGCCCTCGGGAATGAGCAGTTCTTC
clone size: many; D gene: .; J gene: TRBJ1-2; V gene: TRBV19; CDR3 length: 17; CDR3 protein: CASSGYRTNRKTYGYTF; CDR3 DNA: TGTGCCAGTAGTGGGTACCGGACAAATCGAAAGACCTATGGCTACACCTTC
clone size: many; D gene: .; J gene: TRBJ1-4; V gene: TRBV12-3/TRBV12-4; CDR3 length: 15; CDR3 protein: CASSSPGGRNEKLFF; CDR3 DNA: TGTGCCAGCAGTTCGCCGGGGGGAAGGAATGAAAAACTGTTTTTT
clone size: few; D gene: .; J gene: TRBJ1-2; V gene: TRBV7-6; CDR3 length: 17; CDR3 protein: CASSIVLESRKTYGYTF; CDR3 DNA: TGTGCCAGCAGCATCGTTCTTGAATCTCGAAAGACCTATGGCTACACCTTC